The 20 T cell receptor beta chains below were found in one sample sequenced in a study of spatial heterogeneity in lung cancer. Noted time point: sample taken at primary tumor resection. Whole RNA obtained from tumor, nontumor lung or frozen PBMC underwent sequencing without sorting. One entry per CDR3 protein results from TCRdb running MiXCR on the 5' RACE reads. The top ten clones hold more than 9.5% of a sample with about 48,000 distinct CDR3 sequences, approximately 5.3% of them seen once. This sample comprised PBMCs, obtained at surgery. The receptors were gathered from a male donor with early-stage non-small cell lung cancer.

This clonotype occurred many times. The chain carries TRBV5-5 and TRBJ2-5; the match to TRBD2 covers 14 bases. This CDR3 comprises 15 residues. Per germline, CDR1 SGHKS and CDR2 YYEKEE (reference sequence). Trimming took 4 bases from V and 5 from J; bases not matched to a gene: 4. The CDR3 coding sequence is TGTGCCAGCAGCACGGGACTAGCGGGAGAGGAGACCCAGTACTTC. Amino acid sequence: CASSTGLAGEETQYF.

This clonotype was detected ten times or more. This chain connects TRBV29-1 to TRBJ1-2; no clear D gene. Germline CDR1 and CDR2: SQVTM and ANQGSEA. Deletions cut 4 bases from V and 8 bases from J, with 17 bases between. This CDR3 comprises 13 residues. The CDR3 region has the DNA TGCAGCGTTGTTGTCGTAGGCCTGGGAGGCTACACCTTC. It translates to CSVVVVGLGGYTF.

This clonotype appeared many times. The chain employs TRBV20-1 and TRBJ2-3; D possibly corresponds to TRBD2 (6 bases). The CDR3 loop spans 13 amino acids. The V end lost 4 bases, the J end lost 6 bases, and 14 bases lay between the germline ends. Germline lookup yields CDR1 DFQATT and CDR2 SNEGSKA (reference sequence). The CDR3 here is CSAMRDSGDTQYF. As DNA, the CDR3 is TGCAGTGCTATGCGGGACTCTGGGGATACGCAGTATTTT.

In this sample, this clonotype turned up many times. The CDR3 DNA is TGTGCCAGCAGCTTAGGGCAGGCTGCTAGCACAGATACGCAGTATTTT. Amino acids: CASSLGQAASTDTQYF. J is TRBJ2-3 and V is TRBV7-9; D gene uncertain. The V end lost 1 base, the J end lost 0 bases, and 11 bases lay between the germline ends. Per the germline V gene, CDR1 is SEHNR and CDR2 is FQNEAQ (reference sequence). This CDR3 comprises 16 residues.

This clonotype was seen repeatedly, ten times or more. V usage is TRBV27 and J usage is TRBJ2-7, with 8 bases fitting TRBD1. The junction had 10 bases not matched to a gene; V was cut back by 5 bases and J by 4 bases. Looked up from germline, CDR1 is MNHEY and CDR2 is SMNVEV (reference sequence). The CDR3 loop spans 15 amino acids. CDR3 nucleotides: TGTGCCAGCAGTCTCCTGGACAGGGCGAGATACGAGCAGTACTTC. Translated, it gives CASSLLDRARYEQYF.

This clonotype was counted ten times or more. V and J are TRBV20-1 and TRBJ2-1; tentative D call: TRBD2 (6 bases). This CDR3 contains 15 residues. V was shortened by 1 base and J by 4 bases, with 14 bases between the two germline ends. In germline, CDR1 is DFQATT, CDR2 SNEGSKA (reference sequence). DNA for the CDR3: TGCAGTGCTAGAGCAGGAGGGAGTAGGTACAATGAGCAGTTCTTC. It specifies CSARAGGSRYNEQFF.

There are many counts of this clonotype. The V and J genes are TRBV5-1 and TRBJ2-2; D is ambiguous. The CDR3 is 14 residues long. V lost 6 bases to trimming and J lost 0 bases, with 9 bases between them. Germline values: CDR1 SGHRS, CDR2 YFSETQ. CDR3 region: CASKTTSNTGELFF. In DNA form, the CDR3 reads TGCGCCAGCAAGACGACGTCGAACACCGGGGAGCTGTTTTTT.

The chain recombines TRBV12-3 or TRBV12-4 with TRBJ2-7, with TRBD2 as a possible D gene (6 bases). This CDR3 has 15 amino acids. Between the trimmed V and J ends, which lost 0 bases and 0 bases, there was a span of 9 bases. The CDR3 region has the DNA TGTGCCAGCAGTTTAGCGGGAGGTTACTCCTACGAGCAGTACTTC. It encodes CASSLAGGYSYEQYF.

This clonotype has at least ten counts. The chain links TRBV7-6 to TRBJ2-1; D is unresolved. V shed 5 bases and J shed 2 bases, with 7 bases lying between them. There are 13 residues in the CDR3. Germline lookup yields CDR1 SGHVS and CDR2 FNYEAQ. As DNA, the CDR3 is TGTGCCAGCAGCCTCCGCCCCTACAATGAGCAGTTCTTC. Translation: CASSLRPYNEQFF.

This clonotype was counted ten times or more. J is TRBJ2-7 and V is TRBV9; 9 bases match TRBD1. Looked up from germline, CDR1 is SGDLS and CDR2 is YYNGEE. V lost 4 bases to trimming and J lost 6 bases; unmatched junction nucleotides: 8. The CDR3 runs to 14 residues. The DNA of the CDR3 is TGTGCCAGCAGCCCCCGGGACAGGGTTGGCGAGCAGTACTTC. It translates to CASSPRDRVGEQYF.

In this sample, this clonotype turned up many times. V and J are TRBV12-3 or TRBV12-4 and TRBJ2-3; the D gene is possibly TRBD2 (5 bases). The CDR3 loop spans 13 amino acids. V lost 7 bases, J lost 1 base, and 9 bases lay in between. CDR3 nucleotides: TGTGCCAGCATCAAGAGGGGCACAGATACGCAGTATTTT. Protein product: CASIKRGTDTQYF.

V usage is TRBV12-3 or TRBV12-4 and J usage is TRBJ2-2; 8 positions match TRBD2. The junction had 11 bases not matched to a gene; V was cut back by 3 bases and J by 5 bases. This CDR3 contains 17 residues. The CDR3: CASSFPPAGVKTGELFF. For the CDR3, the DNA is TGTGCCAGCAGTTTTCCTCCAGCGGGAGTCAAGACCGGGGAGCTGTTTTTT.

This clonotype was counted ten times or more. The V gene is TRBV2, the J gene TRBJ2-5, with TRBD1 identical over 8 bases. The V gene's germline CDR1 is SNHLY and CDR2 FYNNEI. The CDR3 spans 13 residues. V was clipped by 3 bases and J by 3 bases; unmatched bases: 0. In DNA form, the CDR3 reads TGTGCCAGCAGTGAGGACAGGGAAGAGACCCAGTACTTC. Translation: CASSEDREETQYF.

In its sample, this clonotype was seen a few times. This chain uses TRBV11-1 with TRBJ2-3; TRBD2 aligns across 12 bases. Germline V CDR1 and CDR2: SGHAT, FQDESV (reference sequence). The CDR3 extends over 18 amino acids. Trimming took 3 bases from V and 1 from J; bases not matched to a gene: 8. CDR3 loop: CASSFLPSSGRGTDTQYF. CDR3 in DNA: TGTGCCAGCAGCTTCCTACCATCTAGCGGGAGGGGCACAGATACGCAGTATTTT.

This clonotype has ten or more counts. V gene TRBV3-2 combines with J gene TRBJ1-5; no DNA check was done on the table's D call, TRBD1. TRBV3-2 is described as a pseudogene. The CDR3 has 16 amino acids. The CDR3 reads CASSPHQQGGNQPQHF. CDR3 nucleotides: TGTGCCAGCAGTCCTCATCAACAGGGGGGCAATCAGCCCCAGCATTTT.

Concerning this clonotype: This could be a read error, since a much larger clone is one nucleotide away. The chain carries TRBV5-4 and TRBJ2-7; D not certain. V was shortened by 4 bases and J by 0 bases, with 11 bases between the two germline ends. The CDR3 extends over 14 amino acids. In germline, CDR1 is SGHNT, CDR2 YYREEE (reference sequence). The CDR3 spells CASSPERASYEQYF. The CDR3 nucleotides read TGTGCCAGCAGCCCTGAGAGAGCCTCCTACGAGCAGTACTTC.

This clonotype was seen at least ten times. The chain is built from TRBV5-4 and TRBJ2-5, with D maybe TRBD1 (6 bases). The germline V and J ends were trimmed by 3 bases and 1 base, with 10 bases remaining between them. Germline V CDR1 and CDR2: SGHNT, YYREEE (reference sequence). This CDR3 region has 14 residues. CDR3 sequence reads: CASSSQTGQETQYF. The CDR3 region has the DNA TGTGCCAGCAGCTCTCAGACAGGCCAAGAGACCCAGTACTTC. The variable domain in full, completed from reference TRBV5-4 and TRBJ2-5, reads ETGVTQSPTHLIKTRGQQVTLRCSSQSGHNTVSWYQQALGQGPQFIFQYYREEENGRGNFPPRFSGLQFPNYSSELNVNALELDDSALYLCASSSQTGQETQYFGPGTRLLVL.

This clonotype was seen a few times. The gene calls are TRBV20-1 and TRBJ2-2; unclear D gene. From germline, CDR1 is DFQATT and CDR2 SNEGSKA (reference sequence). The CDR3 runs to 14 residues. Trimming shortened V by 4 bases and J by 2 bases, and 11 bases separated the two germline ends. CDR3 DNA sequence: TGCAGTGCTATTGGCAGCCTAAACACCGGGGAGCTGTTTTTT. Encoded protein: CSAIGSLNTGELFF.

This clonotype was seen repeatedly, ten times or more. V usage is TRBV5-1 and J usage is TRBJ1-6, with D tentatively TRBD1 (6 bases). Trimming cost V 5 bases and J 0 bases, with 6 bases left between them. The CDR3 has 14 residues. Germline loops: CDR1 SGHRS, CDR2 YFSETQ. In DNA form, the CDR3 reads TGCGCCAGCAGAGGGGGCTCCTATAATTCACCCCTCCACTTT. Its translation is CASRGGSYNSPLHF.

This clonotype was seen many times. The CDR3 DNA follows: TGCGCCAGCAGCCAAGTAGTTGTGCAGCGGGAGACCTACGAGCAGTACTTC. Translation: CASSQVVVQRETYEQYF. The chain is built from TRBV4-1 and TRBJ2-7; 8 nucleotides match TRBD2. The CDR3 consists of 17 residues. Germline V gives CDR1 MGHRA, CDR2 YSYEKL. Trimming removed 1 base from V and 2 bases from J; junction bases left unmatched: 10.